This TCR beta chain was documented in a study of T cells after posttransplantation cyclophosphamide (dated by TCRdb to the mid-2010s). A note on the overall study: T cell repertoire reconstitution was tracked by TRB sequencing after myeloablative bone marrow transplantation in which posttransplantation cyclophosphamide was used as GVHD prophylaxis. Antigen receptor sequencing was done on samples from some 35 PTCy-treated patients and from roughly 17 related bone marrow donors of those patients. Blood from all 35 or so PTCy patients who had 1-year posttransplant specimens underwent TRB sequencing. In 3 patients, up to about 3 additional blood samples taken between 2 and 5.2 years after transplant also underwent TRB sequencing, as did pretransplant blood from a handful of patients. TRA and TRB clonality were tightly correlated in several samples, so subsequent TCR analyses focused on TRB only. Public TRB sequences were searched against a database of over 3,600 sequences associated with responses to pathogens, tumor antigens, self-antigens and alloantigens.

TRB sequencing used genomic DNA with the immunoSEQ assay at survey resolution or the hsTCRB kit. The source study handled its data this way. Initial read processing used immunoSEQ software, and repertoire analyses used the LymphoSeq R package. Clonality was calculated as 1 minus normalized Shannon entropy, and the Gini coefficient was also calculated for each TRB dataset. To infer phenotypes in unsorted samples, TRB sequences from sorted subsets of the recipient or donor were mapped onto the unsorted samples of the same recipient. TCRdb provides this immuneACCESS table in a form limited to in-frame rearrangements. Some clones are lacking; in checked studies, under half of them reflect an unresolved V gene, and why the rest are absent is not known. Clone size and V and J calls were adopted from that table, with D and trimming inferred from the DNA. A total of about 16,000 clones appear in this sample, approximately 81% of them only once. The top ten constitute about 26% of the sample.

Comments on this clone: Its recognized antigen is unknown. No much larger clone exists at a distance of one base, and base qualities are not known.

A control cohort of about a dozen patients who had been given myeloablative marrow transplants with methotrexate plus a calcineurin inhibitor was sampled 1 year after transplant. Peripheral blood and bone marrow mononuclear cells were isolated by Ficoll-Hypaque density centrifugation and were cryopreserved. The CDR3, cysteine through phenylalanine, is 18 amino acids long. Solely the CDR3 DNA is kept, with 54 bases framed from the first base. V has 5 bases trimmed and J has 7 bases trimmed; junction bases matching no gene number 20. The germline V gene (reference sequence) gives CDR1 as LNHDA and CDR2 as SQIVND. Paper-wide results and their limitations: Across the 45 to 55 patients, TRB clonality was highly associated with recipient CMV seropositivity and CMV reactivation, and diversity with PTCy was similar to that in the CNI/methotrexate controls. At 1-2 months, donor-recipient similarity was low but rose over the first year, and the later blood repertoires were often dominated by donor CD8+ memory clones. The TRB repertoires of T cells infiltrating skin or GI tract showed only limited overlap with the TRB repertoires of T cells in blood.

The chain was built from TRBV19 and TRBJ1-5; the junction holds 7 bases that match TRBD1. This TCR was sampled from a female patient aged 18 to 29 who received an allogeneic stem cell transplant from an unrelated donor, was CMV-positive, and had acute and chronic GVHD. Following a transplant, some T cells may be graft donor cells, not patient cells. Sequencing used PBMCs, obtained after allogeneic stem cell transplant with calcineurin inhibitor and methotrexate. For the CDR3, the sequence is CASSVSGTEVGARQPQHF. The DNA is as follows: TGTGCCAGTAGTGTCTCCGGGACAGAGGTTGGAGCAAGACAGCCCCAGCATTTT.